What follows describes a single T cell receptor (beta chain). The antigen is not known. PCR amplification relied on 60 Vbeta primers (plus 13 Jbeta primers). Only in-frame clones appear in the TCRdb table, and some are missing; sequencing was by immunoSEQ multiplex PCR. The data hold 140,000 or so clones, with 60% to 80% observed a single time. The donors gave bone marrow, and they were healthy. This sample was taken from a study of cytomegalovirus exposure and HLA in healthy donors. Overall study findings and caveats: Accurate prediction of most subjects' HLA-A and HLA-B alleles from TCR beta sequences was reported. The study recorded 160 or so TCR beta chains that were cytomegalovirus-associated.

The CDR3 totals 15 residues. Germline CDR1 reads SGHVS; CDR2 reads FQNEAQ. The V segment lost 4 bases and the J segment 2 bases; nucleotides outside the gene matches: 8. V gene TRBV7-8 combines with J gene TRBJ2-7; 7 positions match TRBD1. The receptor comes from a woman in her thirties in good health and CMV-seronegative. The sequenced material came from PBMCs. CDR3 in amino acids: CASSWTPDRTYEQYF. CDR3 DNA sequence: TGTGCCAGCAGCTGGACCCCGGACAGGACCTACGAGCAGTACTTC.